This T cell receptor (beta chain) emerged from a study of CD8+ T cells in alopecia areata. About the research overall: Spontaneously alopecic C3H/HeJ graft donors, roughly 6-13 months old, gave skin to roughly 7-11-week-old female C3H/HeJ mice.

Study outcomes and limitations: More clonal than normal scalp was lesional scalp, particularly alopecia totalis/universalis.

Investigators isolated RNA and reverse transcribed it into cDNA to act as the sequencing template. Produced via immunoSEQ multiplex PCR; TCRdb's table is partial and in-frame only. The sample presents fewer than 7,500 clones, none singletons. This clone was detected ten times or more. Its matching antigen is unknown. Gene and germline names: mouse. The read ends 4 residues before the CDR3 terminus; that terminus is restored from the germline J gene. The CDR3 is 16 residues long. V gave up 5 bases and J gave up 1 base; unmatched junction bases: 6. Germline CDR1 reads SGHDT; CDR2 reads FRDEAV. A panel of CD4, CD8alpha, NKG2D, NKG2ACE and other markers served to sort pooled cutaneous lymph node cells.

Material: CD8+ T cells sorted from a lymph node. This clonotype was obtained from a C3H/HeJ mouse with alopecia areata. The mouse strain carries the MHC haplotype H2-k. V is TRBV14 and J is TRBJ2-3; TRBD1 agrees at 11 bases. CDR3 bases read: TGTGCCAGCAGCCGGACAGGGGGCGCGGGTGCAGAA. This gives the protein CASSRTGGAGAE. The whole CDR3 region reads CASSRTGGAGAETLYF.